This T cell receptor (beta chain) derives from a study of OX40 agonist ivuxolimab in advanced cancers. General study results and limits: Low normalized T-cell clonal expansion was additionally recorded for some nonresponders.

V lost 5 bases to trimming and J lost 13 bases, with 9 bases between them. The germline V gene has CDR1 KGHSY and CDR2 FQNENV. The CDR3 spans 11 residues. Notes on this clone: As yet, its antigen is unknown.

Data came from immunoSEQ multiplex PCR; TCRdb stores just in-frame clones and leaves some out. The sample lists fewer than 70,000 clones; about nine tenths were seen once. The TCR was taken from an adult with an advanced solid tumor such as melanoma, head and neck, liver or kidney cancer. The chain carries TRBV16 and TRBJ1-6; D unresolved. The specimen was CD4+ or CD8+ T cells sorted from blood, collected in a trial of the OX40 agonist ivuxolimab. CDR3 nucleotide sequence: TGTGCCAGCAGCAGTGGGGTGCCCCTCCACTTT. It specifies CASSSGVPLHF.